This TCR beta chain was identified during a study of cytomegalovirus exposure and HLA in healthy donors. In the study overall: Unique TCR beta sequences numbering 95 million to 130 million came from 150 million to 200 million T cells in an earlier analysis. General observations from the study: The study carried out a later analysis of TCR beta sequences. It associated 15,000 to 20,000 of them with specific HLA alleles at a false discovery rate of 0.05. An analysis was carried out at a later point. It showed that HLA-associated TCR beta chains were more clonally expanded than equally common non-associated chains.

Regarding this clone: Antigen: not known.

PCR involved 60 Vbeta and 13 Jbeta primers. Assay used: immunoSEQ multiplex PCR; TCRdb lists only in-frame clones, some missing. The sample includes 150,000 or so clones, around two thirds of them seen just once. There were likely unrecorded immune exposures, though donors were nominally healthy when sampled. From germline, CDR1 is ENHRY and CDR2 SYGVKD. The CDR3 consists of 15 residues. Trimming removed 3 bases from V and 1 base from J, with 13 bases in between. J is TRBJ2-7 and V is TRBV10-3, with TRBD1 as a possible D gene (7 bases). The TCR comes from a young woman in good health and CMV-seronegative. The material sequenced was PBMCs. The CDR3 DNA follows: TGTGCCATCAGTGATGGCAGGGGGACTTCCTACGAGCAGTACGTC. Translated, it gives CAISDGRGTSYEQYV.